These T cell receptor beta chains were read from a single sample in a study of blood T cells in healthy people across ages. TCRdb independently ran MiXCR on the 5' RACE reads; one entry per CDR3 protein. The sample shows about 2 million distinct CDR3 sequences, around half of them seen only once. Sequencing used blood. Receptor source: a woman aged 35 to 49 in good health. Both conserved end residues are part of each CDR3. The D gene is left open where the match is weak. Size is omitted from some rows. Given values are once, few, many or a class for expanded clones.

CDR3nt: TGTGCCAGCAGCCCCCACGAGCGGGGGGCTTATGAGCAGTACTTC
CDR3aa: CASSPHERGAYEQYF
d_gene: TRBD2
v_gene: TRBV9
abundance: NA
j_gene: TRBJ2-7

CDR3nt: TGTGCCAGCAGCCAGGAAGGACTGATCTCCTACAATGAGCAGTTCTTC
CDR3aa: CASSQEGLISYNEQFF
d_gene: NA
v_gene: TRBV3-1
abundance: NA
j_gene: TRBJ2-1

CDR3nt: TGTGCCACCAGCAGTCCCGCGGTAGTCAACTATGGCTACACCTTC
CDR3aa: CATSSPAVVNYGYTF
d_gene: NA
v_gene: TRBV15
abundance: NA
j_gene: TRBJ1-2

CDR3nt: TGTGCCAGCAGCTTAGTACGGTTGAGGGGTGTAAGAGCGGGGGGCTCTAACAATGAGCAGTTCTTC
CDR3aa: CASSLVRLRGVRAGGSNNEQFF
d_gene: TRBD2
v_gene: TRBV11-2
abundance: few
j_gene: TRBJ2-1

CDR3nt: TGTGCCAGCAACCCAGGATGGGAAACAGATACGCAGTATTTT
CDR3aa: CASNPGWETDTQYF
d_gene: NA
v_gene: TRBV9
abundance: many
j_gene: TRBJ2-3

CDR3nt: TGTGCCAGCAGTTTGCCGACAGTCAGAGAGCAGTACTTC
CDR3aa: CASSLPTVREQYF
d_gene: NA
v_gene: TRBV28
abundance: NA
j_gene: TRBJ2-7

CDR3nt: TGTGCCAGCAGTTACTCAGTGGCAGAAACTTATAGCAATCAGCCCCAGCATTTT
CDR3aa: CASSYSVAETYSNQPQHF
d_gene: NA
v_gene: TRBV6-2/TRBV6-3
abundance: NA
j_gene: TRBJ1-5

CDR3nt: TGTGCCAGCAGCCAAGATTCCAGCCCTATCTCCTACGAGCAGTACTTC
CDR3aa: CASSQDSSPISYEQYF
d_gene: NA
v_gene: TRBV3-1
abundance: NA
j_gene: TRBJ2-7

CDR3nt: TGCGGGACTGATTTGATCTATGGCTACACCTTC
CDR3aa: CGTDLIYGYTF
d_gene: NA
v_gene: TRBV29-1
abundance: few
j_gene: TRBJ1-2

CDR3nt: TGCAGTGCTAGAGATGAACAGGCCCCGGCCAACGTCCTGACTTTC
CDR3aa: CSARDEQAPANVLTF
d_gene: NA
v_gene: TRBV20-1
abundance: many
j_gene: TRBJ2-6

CDR3nt: TGCAGTGTCAGCACCGGACAGGGGGCTTTAAATGAGCAGTTCTTC
CDR3aa: CSVSTGQGALNEQFF
d_gene: TRBD1
v_gene: TRBV29-1
abundance: NA
j_gene: TRBJ2-1

CDR3nt: TGCAGCGTCAATGTCGTCGTAGAGACCCAGTACTTC
CDR3aa: CSVNVVVETQYF
d_gene: NA
v_gene: TRBV29-1
abundance: few
j_gene: TRBJ2-5

CDR3nt: TGTGCCAGCAGCGCGCGGGACAGATACACAGATACGCAGTATTTT
CDR3aa: CASSARDRYTDTQYF
d_gene: NA
v_gene: TRBV7-9
abundance: few
j_gene: TRBJ2-3

CDR3nt: TGTGCCAGCAGCTACCTTACGGGACGGAATAATTCACCCCTCCACTTT
CDR3aa: CASSYLTGRNNSPLHF
d_gene: NA
v_gene: TRBV6-5
abundance: NA
j_gene: TRBJ1-6

CDR3nt: TGTGCCAGCAGCTTAGTTGGGGGGTCAGAGACCCAGTACTTC
CDR3aa: CASSLVGGSETQYF
d_gene: NA
v_gene: TRBV7-2
abundance: few
j_gene: TRBJ2-5

CDR3nt: TGTGCCAGCAGCTTAGCTGGACAGAGGGCGACCGCTGGGTACAATGAGCAGTTCTTC
CDR3aa: CASSLAGQRATAGYNEQFF
d_gene: NA
v_gene: TRBV11-2
abundance: NA
j_gene: TRBJ2-1

CDR3nt: TGTGCCAGCAGTTTATTAGTCGGCATAGGGACATACTCCTACGAGCAGTACTTC
CDR3aa: CASSLLVGIGTYSYEQYF
d_gene: NA
v_gene: TRBV28
abundance: few
j_gene: TRBJ2-7

CDR3nt: TGCAGCGTGCATGGGACTAGCGGGGACAATGAGCAGTACTTC
CDR3aa: CSVHGTSGDNEQYF
d_gene: TRBD2
v_gene: TRBV29-1
abundance: few
j_gene: TRBJ2-7

CDR3nt: TGTGCCAGCAGTAGGATGGCAAACAGTCTTCTCTATGGCTACACCTTC
CDR3aa: CASSRMANSLLYGYTF
d_gene: NA
v_gene: TRBV7-9
abundance: NA
j_gene: TRBJ1-2

CDR3nt: TGCAGTGCTAGAGATGGTACTAGGACAGAAGAGACCCAGTACTTC
CDR3aa: CSARDGTRTEETQYF
d_gene: NA
v_gene: TRBV20-1
abundance: NA
j_gene: TRBJ2-5

CDR3nt: TGTGCCAGCAGTTCGGTGGGGACGGGGGGGCATAGAGATACGCAGTATTTT
CDR3aa: CASSSVGTGGHRDTQYF
d_gene: TRBD2
v_gene: TRBV28
abundance: once
j_gene: TRBJ2-3

CDR3nt: TGTGCCAGCAGTTTCAATACGCCCTCTGGCTACACCTTC
CDR3aa: CASSFNTPSGYTF
d_gene: NA
v_gene: TRBV12-3/TRBV12-4
abundance: few
j_gene: TRBJ1-2

CDR3nt: TGTGCCAGCAGTCAAATAATAACGGGACCTAGCTCCTACGAGCAGTACTTC
CDR3aa: CASSQIITGPSSYEQYF
d_gene: NA
v_gene: TRBV28
abundance: NA
j_gene: TRBJ2-7

CDR3nt: TGCAGTGCTAGCCGTGGGACAGGTAATAGCAATCAGCCCCAGCATTTT
CDR3aa: CSASRGTGNSNQPQHF
d_gene: TRBD1
v_gene: TRBV20-1
abundance: NA
j_gene: TRBJ1-5

CDR3nt: TGTGCCAGCAGCGTACGGGGGAATAACGATGAGCAGTTCTTC
CDR3aa: CASSVRGNNDEQFF
d_gene: NA
v_gene: TRBV7-2
abundance: NA
j_gene: TRBJ2-1

CDR3nt: TGCGCCAGCAGCCTGGGACGCCGAGGGGATGAGCAGTTCTTC
CDR3aa: CASSLGRRGDEQFF
d_gene: NA
v_gene: TRBV5-1
abundance: once
j_gene: TRBJ2-1

CDR3nt: TGCAGTGCTAGAGATCCAAGGGCAGGGGACGATGAGCAGTTCTTC
CDR3aa: CSARDPRAGDDEQFF
d_gene: NA
v_gene: TRBV20-1
abundance: NA
j_gene: TRBJ2-1

CDR3nt: TGTGCCAGCAGCTTATATCAGGGGGATTTATACAATGAGCAGTTCTTC
CDR3aa: CASSLYQGDLYNEQFF
d_gene: TRBD1
v_gene: TRBV7-2
abundance: NA
j_gene: TRBJ2-1

CDR3nt: TGTGCCAGCAGCCCCACCGGGATTCATCTGGAGACCCAGTACTTC
CDR3aa: CASSPTGIHLETQYF
d_gene: NA
v_gene: TRBV9
abundance: NA
j_gene: TRBJ2-5

CDR3nt: TGTGCCAGCAGCACACTAGCGGTGCCCTACGAGCAGTACTTC
CDR3aa: CASSTLAVPYEQYF
d_gene: TRBD2
v_gene: TRBV9
abundance: NA
j_gene: TRBJ2-7

CDR3nt: TGCAGCACCTGGACAGGGGTAAATGAGCAGTTCTTC
CDR3aa: CSTWTGVNEQFF
d_gene: TRBD1
v_gene: TRBV29-1
abundance: NA
j_gene: TRBJ2-1

CDR3nt: TGTGCCAGCAGCTTAGGACAGGGGGTAGTTGAAAAACTGTTTTTT
CDR3aa: CASSLGQGVVEKLFF
d_gene: TRBD1
v_gene: TRBV11-2
abundance: NA
j_gene: TRBJ1-4

CDR3nt: TGTGCCAGCAGCGCCGGGCCGGGACTCACCCAGGAGACCCAGTACTTC
CDR3aa: CASSAGPGLTQETQYF
d_gene: NA
v_gene: TRBV9
abundance: NA
j_gene: TRBJ2-5

CDR3nt: TGTGCCAGCAGTTCAAACGGGCCGGGACTAGCGGGTTTCCAAGAGACCCAGTACTTC
CDR3aa: CASSSNGPGLAGFQETQYF
d_gene: TRBD2
v_gene: TRBV7-2
abundance: NA
j_gene: TRBJ2-5

CDR3nt: TGTGCCAGCGCTGGGGGCTCGGCGGGAGAGACCCAGTACTTC
CDR3aa: CASAGGSAGETQYF
d_gene: NA
v_gene: TRBV28
abundance: NA
j_gene: TRBJ2-5

CDR3nt: TGTGCCAGCAGCTTAAGGTCCGGGCTAGCGCCAGATACGCAGTATTTT
CDR3aa: CASSLRSGLAPDTQYF
d_gene: NA
v_gene: TRBV7-9
abundance: once
j_gene: TRBJ2-3

CDR3nt: TGCGCCAGCAGCCAAGAGCTGGGTAGCTTATTTTTGGGTGAGCAGTTCTTC
CDR3aa: CASSQELGSLFLGEQFF
d_gene: NA
v_gene: TRBV4-3
abundance: few
j_gene: TRBJ2-1

CDR3nt: TGTGCCAGCAGCCTTTCGCGGGCAAACAATGAGCAGTTCTTC
CDR3aa: CASSLSRANNEQFF
d_gene: NA
v_gene: TRBV7-2
abundance: NA
j_gene: TRBJ2-1

CDR3nt: TGCAGCGTTTTAGTTCCCCAAAACACCGGGGAGCTGTTTTTT
CDR3aa: CSVLVPQNTGELFF
d_gene: NA
v_gene: TRBV29-1
abundance: few
j_gene: TRBJ2-2

CDR3nt: TGTGCCAGCAGCTTCCCCCCCGGGACTAGCGGGGTAAAAGAGACCCAGTACTTC
CDR3aa: CASSFPPGTSGVKETQYF
d_gene: TRBD2
v_gene: TRBV4-2
abundance: NA
j_gene: TRBJ2-5